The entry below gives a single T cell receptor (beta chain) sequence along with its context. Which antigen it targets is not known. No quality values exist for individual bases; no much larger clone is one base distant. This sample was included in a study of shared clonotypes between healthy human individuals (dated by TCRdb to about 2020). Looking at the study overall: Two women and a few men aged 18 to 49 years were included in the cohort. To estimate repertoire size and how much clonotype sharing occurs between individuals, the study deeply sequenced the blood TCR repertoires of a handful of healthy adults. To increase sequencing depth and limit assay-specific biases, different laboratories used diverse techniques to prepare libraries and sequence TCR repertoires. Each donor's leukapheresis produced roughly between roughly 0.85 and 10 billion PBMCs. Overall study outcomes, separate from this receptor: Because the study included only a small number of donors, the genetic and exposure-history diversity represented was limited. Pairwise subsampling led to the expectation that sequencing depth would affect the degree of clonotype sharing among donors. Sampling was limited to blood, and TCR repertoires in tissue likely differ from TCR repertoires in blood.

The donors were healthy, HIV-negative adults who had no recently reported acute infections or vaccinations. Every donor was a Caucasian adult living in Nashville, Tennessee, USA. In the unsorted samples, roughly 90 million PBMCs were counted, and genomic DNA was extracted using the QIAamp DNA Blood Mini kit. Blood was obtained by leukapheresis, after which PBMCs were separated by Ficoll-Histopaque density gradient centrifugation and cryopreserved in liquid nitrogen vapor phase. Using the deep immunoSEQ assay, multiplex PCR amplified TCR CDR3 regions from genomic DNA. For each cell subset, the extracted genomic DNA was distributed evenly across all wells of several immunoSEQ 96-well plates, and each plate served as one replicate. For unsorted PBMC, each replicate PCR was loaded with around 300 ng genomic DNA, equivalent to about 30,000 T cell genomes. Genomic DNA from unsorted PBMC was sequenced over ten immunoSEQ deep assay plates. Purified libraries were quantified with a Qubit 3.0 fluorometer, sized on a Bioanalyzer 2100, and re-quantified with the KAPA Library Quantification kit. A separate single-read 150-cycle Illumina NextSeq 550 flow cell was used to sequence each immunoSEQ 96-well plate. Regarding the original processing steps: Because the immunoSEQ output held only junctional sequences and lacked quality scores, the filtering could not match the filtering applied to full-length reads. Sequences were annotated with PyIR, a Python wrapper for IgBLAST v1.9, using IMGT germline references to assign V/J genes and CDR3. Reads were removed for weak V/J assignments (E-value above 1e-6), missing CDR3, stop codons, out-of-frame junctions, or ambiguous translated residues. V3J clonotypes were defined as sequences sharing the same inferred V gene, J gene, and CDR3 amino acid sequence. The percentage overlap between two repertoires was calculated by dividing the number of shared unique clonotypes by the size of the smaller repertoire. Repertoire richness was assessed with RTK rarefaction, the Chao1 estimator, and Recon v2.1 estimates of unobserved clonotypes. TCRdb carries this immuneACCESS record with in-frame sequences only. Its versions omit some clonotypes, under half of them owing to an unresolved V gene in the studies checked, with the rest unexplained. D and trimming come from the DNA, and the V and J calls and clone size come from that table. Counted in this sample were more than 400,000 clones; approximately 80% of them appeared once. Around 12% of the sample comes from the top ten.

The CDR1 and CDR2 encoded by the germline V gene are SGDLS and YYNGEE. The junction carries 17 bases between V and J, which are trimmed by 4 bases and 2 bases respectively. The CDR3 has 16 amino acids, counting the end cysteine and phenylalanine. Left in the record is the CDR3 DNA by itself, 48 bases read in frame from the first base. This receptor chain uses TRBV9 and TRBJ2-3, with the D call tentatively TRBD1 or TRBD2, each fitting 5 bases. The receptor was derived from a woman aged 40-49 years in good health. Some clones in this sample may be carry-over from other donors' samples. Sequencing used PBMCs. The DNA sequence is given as TGTGCCAGCAGCCCTTTCCCGGGACCCTCCACAGATACGCAGTATTTT. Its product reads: CASSPFPGPSTDTQYF.